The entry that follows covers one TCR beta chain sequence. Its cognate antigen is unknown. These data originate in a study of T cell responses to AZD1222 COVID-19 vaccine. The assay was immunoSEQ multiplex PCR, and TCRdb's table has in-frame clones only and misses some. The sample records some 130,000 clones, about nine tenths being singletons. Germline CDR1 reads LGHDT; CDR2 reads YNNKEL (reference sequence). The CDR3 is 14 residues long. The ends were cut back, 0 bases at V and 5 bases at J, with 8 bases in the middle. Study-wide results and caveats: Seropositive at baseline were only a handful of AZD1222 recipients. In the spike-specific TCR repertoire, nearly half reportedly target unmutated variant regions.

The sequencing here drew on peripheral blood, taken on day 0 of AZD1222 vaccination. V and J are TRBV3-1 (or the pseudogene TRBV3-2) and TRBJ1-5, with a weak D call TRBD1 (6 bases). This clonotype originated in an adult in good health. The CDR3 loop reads CASSQDKGDQPQHF. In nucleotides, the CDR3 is TGTGCCAGCAGCCAAGATAAGGGGGATCAGCCCCAGCATTTT.